The sample holds one count of the clone carrying this T cell receptor beta chain. This entry belongs to a study of T cell changes during pregnancy in multiple sclerosis. The method was immunoSEQ multiplex PCR; TCRdb's version includes in-frame clones alone and lacks a portion of them. The sample consists of about 70,000 clones, 92% of them appearing once. CDR3 length: 13 residues. The germline V gene encodes CDR1 LNHNV and CDR2 YYDKDF (reference sequence). The ends were cut back, 3 bases at V and 6 bases at J, with 11 bases in the middle. The chain joins TRBV15 to TRBJ1-1, with D tentatively TRBD1 (6 bases). The clonotype comes from a female donor with multiple sclerosis, enrolled in a pregnancy study. Here the sequenced sample was CD4+ T cells from peripheral blood mononuclear cells, taken after pregnancy. The CDR3 here is CATSRGAPAEAFF. The CDR3, as DNA: TGTGCCACCAGCAGGGGGGCCCCAGCTGAAGCTTTCTTT. Filled out from reference TRBV15 and TRBJ1-1, the complete variable domain reads DAMVIQNPRYQVTQFGKPVTLSCSQTLNHNVMYWYQQKSSQAPKLLFHYYDKDFNNEADTPDNFQSRRPNTSFCFLDIRSPGLGDTAMYLCATSRGAPAEAFFGQGTRLTVV.